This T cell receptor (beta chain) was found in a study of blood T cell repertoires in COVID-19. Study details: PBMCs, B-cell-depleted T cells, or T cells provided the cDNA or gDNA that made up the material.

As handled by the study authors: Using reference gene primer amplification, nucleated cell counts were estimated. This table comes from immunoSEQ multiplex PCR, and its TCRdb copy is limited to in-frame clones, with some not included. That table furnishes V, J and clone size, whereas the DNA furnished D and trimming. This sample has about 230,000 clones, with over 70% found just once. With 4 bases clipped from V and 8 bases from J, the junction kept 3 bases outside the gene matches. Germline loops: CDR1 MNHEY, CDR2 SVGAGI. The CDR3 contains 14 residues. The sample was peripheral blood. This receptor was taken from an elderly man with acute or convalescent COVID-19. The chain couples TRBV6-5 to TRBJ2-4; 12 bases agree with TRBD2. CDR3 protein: CASSSRTSGDIQYF. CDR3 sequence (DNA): TGTGCCAGCAGTTCTAGGACTAGCGGGGACATTCAGTACTTC.